This is a list of T cell receptor beta chains from one sample in a study of T cells after yellow fever vaccination. A single record per CDR3 protein comes from TCRdb applying MiXCR to the 5' RACE reads. The data contain roughly 250,000 distinct CDR3 sequences, 13% of them singletons. Sequencing used CD4+ T cells sorted from PBMCs, obtained 45 days after the yellow fever booster vaccination. Receptor source: a young man who received the YFV17D yellow fever vaccine. The CDR3 runs from the conserved cysteine through the conserved F or W. A D gene is named only where the DNA matches it firmly. Expanded clones get a size class; other rows say once, few or many, or leave the size out.

NA | TRBJ2-1 | TRBD2 | TRBV20-1 | CSARGLAGIPADEQFF | TGCAGTGCTAGGGGACTAGCGGGAATCCCGGCCGATGAGCAGTTCTTC
few | TRBJ1-6 | TRBD1 | TRBV5-1 | CASSSGQGSGSPLHF | TGCGCCAGCAGCTCGGGACAGGGGAGTGGATCACCCCTCCACTTT
NA | TRBJ2-2 | TRBD1 | TRBV11-2 | CASSLNRGSTGELFF | TGTGCCAGCAGCTTAAACAGGGGTTCCACCGGGGAGCTGTTTTTT
NA | TRBJ2-7 | NA | TRBV5-1 | CASSLGYNYEQYF | TGCGCCAGCAGTCTTGGGTATAACTACGAGCAGTACTTC
NA | TRBJ2-5 | TRBD1 | TRBV5-1 | CASSFPMFRQGEETQYF | TGCGCCAGCAGCTTCCCAATGTTCAGGCAGGGGGAAGAGACCCAGTACTTC
NA | TRBJ2-1 | NA | TRBV20-1 | CSSSEVPYNEQFF | TGCAGTTCCTCAGAAGTACCCTACAATGAGCAGTTCTTC
few | TRBJ2-5 | NA | TRBV7-2 | CASSLAVTQGRETQYF | TGTGCCAGCAGCTTAGCAGTTACCCAGGGACGGGAGACCCAGTACTTC
NA | TRBJ1-1 | TRBD1 | TRBV10-3 | CAISRDREVAFF | TGTGCCATCAGCCGGGACAGGGAAGTAGCTTTCTTT
once | TRBJ1-5 | NA | TRBV6-1 | CASSEDGLRNQPQHF | TGTGCCAGCAGTGAAGACGGGCTTCGCAATCAGCCCCAGCATTTT
few | TRBJ2-5 | TRBD1 | TRBV12-3/TRBV12-4 | CATSANRGGIGETQYF | TGTGCCACCTCCGCGAATAGAGGGGGCATCGGGGAGACCCAGTACTTC
NA | TRBJ1-1 | NA | TRBV6-6 | CASVGRRNTEAFF | TGTGCCAGCGTGGGGCGCAGGAACACTGAAGCTTTCTTT
many | TRBJ2-1 | NA | TRBV29-1 | CSVDGNRGGDEQFF | TGCAGCGTTGACGGGAATCGGGGTGGGGATGAGCAGTTCTTC
NA | TRBJ2-5 | NA | TRBV7-2 | CASSLTGFQETQYF | TGTGCCAGCAGCCTAACTGGCTTCCAAGAGACCCAGTACTTC
few | TRBJ1-4 | NA | TRBV5-1 | CASSGGTTMGEKLFF | TGCGCCAGCAGCGGCGGGACAACGATGGGGGAAAAACTGTTTTTT
few | TRBJ2-5 | NA | TRBV3-1 | CASSQGNPLTVQETQYF | TGTGCCAGCAGCCAAGGGAACCCGTTGACCGTCCAAGAGACCCAGTACTTC
NA | TRBJ1-6 | NA | TRBV29-1 | CSAGDRRNSPLHF | TGCAGCGCCGGCGACAGAAGAAATTCACCCCTCCACTTT
many | TRBJ2-3 | TRBD2 | TRBV12-3/TRBV12-4 | CASSKTSGSSTDTQYF | TGTGCCAGCAGTAAAACTAGCGGGAGTTCCACAGATACGCAGTATTTT
NA | TRBJ2-1 | TRBD2 | TRBV12-3/TRBV12-4 | CASSPGLATEQFF | TGTGCCAGCAGCCCGGGACTAGCGACTGAGCAGTTCTTC
many | TRBJ1-2 | NA | TRBV5-8 | CASSLGDYDNYGYTF | TGTGCCAGCAGCTTGGGGGACTACGATAACTATGGCTACACCTTC
NA | TRBJ2-1 | NA | TRBV4-2 | CASSQDPRMGVSYNEQFF | TGTGCCAGCAGCCAGGATCCCCGGATGGGGGTCTCCTACAATGAGCAGTTCTTC
NA | TRBJ2-2 | NA | TRBV30 | CAWSRDTNTGELFF | TGTGCCTGGAGTAGGGACACGAACACCGGGGAGCTGTTTTTT
NA | TRBJ2-3 | NA | TRBV4-3 | CASSQRGGTGRVF | TGCGCCAGCAGCCAAAGGGGGGGGACAGGCCGGGTTTTT
NA | TRBJ2-4 | NA | TRBV4-3 | CASSQEGSDIQYF | TGCGCCAGCAGCCAAGAGGGTAGTGACATTCAGTACTTC
few | TRBJ2-7 | TRBD2 | TRBV5-1 | CASGEAGGPYEQYF | TGCGCCAGCGGAGAGGCGGGAGGACCCTACGAGCAGTACTTC
many | TRBJ2-3 | TRBD2 | TRBV11-2 | CASSSTSGSPSSTDTQYF | TGTGCCAGCAGCTCCACTAGCGGGAGCCCCTCTAGCACAGATACGCAGTATTTT
few | TRBJ2-3 | NA | TRBV15 | CATLRSTSTDTQYF | TGTGCCACCCTCCGGTCGACTAGCACAGATACGCAGTATTTT
few | TRBJ2-5 | NA | TRBV29-1 | CSHGRYRETQYF | TGCAGCCATGGACGGTACAGGGAGACCCAGTACTTC
few | TRBJ2-1 | TRBD2 | TRBV29-1 | CSVMTSFNEQFF | TGCAGCGTAATGACTAGCTTTAATGAGCAGTTCTTC
few | TRBJ1-6 | TRBD1 | TRBV7-8 | CASSSQTGGFSPLHF | TGTGCCAGCAGTTCCCAGACAGGGGGGTTTTCACCCCTCCACTTT
NA | TRBJ1-5 | NA | TRBV11-2 | CASSLERGQPKHF | TGTGCCAGCAGCTTAGAACGTGGTCAGCCCAAGCATTTT
many | TRBJ2-5 | TRBD1 | TRBV5-1 | CASSWQGQQETQYF | TGCGCCAGCAGCTGGCAGGGACAGCAAGAGACCCAGTACTTC
NA | TRBJ2-5 | NA | TRBV7-2 | CASSSYLAQETQYF | TGTGCCAGCAGCTCCTATTTGGCCCAAGAGACCCAGTACTTC
NA | TRBJ2-5 | TRBD1 | TRBV3-1 | CAAGTGQETQYF | TGTGCCGCAGGGACAGGCCAAGAGACCCAGTACTTC
many | TRBJ2-5 | TRBD2 | TRBV20-1 | CSAIREVTQYF | TGCAGTGCTATACGGGAGGTGACCCAGTACTTC
few | TRBJ2-5 | NA | TRBV12-3/TRBV12-4 | CASSFFQGAETQYF | TGTGCCAGCAGTTTTTTTCAGGGCGCGGAGACCCAGTACTTC
NA | TRBJ2-6 | NA | TRBV12-3/TRBV12-4 | CASSRYSWANVLTF | TGTGCCAGCAGCAGATATTCTTGGGCCAACGTCCTGACTTTC
NA | TRBJ2-5 | TRBD2 | TRBV9 | CASSVGLAEETQYF | TGTGCCAGCAGCGTCGGGCTAGCGGAAGAGACCCAGTACTTC
many | TRBJ2-5 | NA | TRBV3-1 | CASSAEGYETQYF | TGTGCCAGCAGCGCTGAGGGGTACGAGACCCAGTACTTC
NA | TRBJ2-2 | TRBD1 | TRBV28 | CASSPPLGGQGYTGELFF | TGTGCCAGCAGTCCCCCTTTAGGGGGACAGGGGTACACCGGGGAGCTGTTTTTT
NA | TRBJ2-7 | NA | TRBV7-2 | CASSPRGASSYEQYF | TGTGCCAGCAGCCCCAGGGGGGCCAGCTCCTACGAGCAGTACTTC
many | TRBJ2-1 | TRBD1 | TRBV6-2/TRBV6-3 | CASRGQGSYNEQFF | TGTGCCAGCAGAGGACAGGGCTCCTACAATGAGCAGTTCTTC
NA | TRBJ1-2 | NA | TRBV19 | CASRQQGLLTF | TGTGCCAGTCGGCAACAGGGTTTGTTGACCTTC
NA | TRBJ2-1 | NA | TRBV6-1 | CASTAGSYNEQFF | TGTGCCAGCACCGCTGGCTCCTACAATGAGCAGTTCTTC
few | TRBJ2-3 | NA | TRBV11-2 | CASSFGPTRLSDTQYF | TGTGCCAGCAGCTTCGGGCCCACAAGGCTGTCGGATACGCAGTATTTT
few | TRBJ2-5 | TRBD2 | TRBV5-1 | CASSSTSSQETQYF | TGCGCCAGCAGCTCGACTAGCAGCCAAGAGACCCAGTACTTC
many | TRBJ2-7 | TRBD1 | TRBV2 | CASIRGQGPYEQYF | TGTGCCAGCATTCGGGGACAGGGACCCTACGAGCAGTACTTC
NA | TRBJ2-6 | NA | TRBV18 | CASSPRDSSGANVLTF | TGTGCCAGCTCACCTCGCGACAGCTCTGGGGCCAACGTCCTGACTTTC
few | TRBJ2-2 | NA | TRBV5-5 | CASSPLVSTFGELFF | TGTGCCAGCAGCCCCCTCGTCTCGACCTTTGGGGAGCTGTTTTTT
few | TRBJ2-3 | NA | TRBV6-5 | CASSYGGLDATQYF | TGTGCCAGCAGTTATGGGGGCCTCGATGCTACGCAGTATTTT
few | TRBJ2-1 | TRBD1 | TRBV5-1 | CASSLRQVIGTDFYNEQFF | TGCGCCAGCAGCTTGAGACAGGTAATCGGGACAGACTTCTACAATGAGCAGTTCTTC
few | TRBJ2-2 | TRBD2 | TRBV5-1 | CASSLTSGKNTGELFF | TGCGCCAGCAGCTTAACTAGCGGGAAGAACACCGGGGAGCTGTTTTTT
few | TRBJ1-1 | NA | TRBV5-1 | CASSLERGVGTEAFF | TGCGCCAGCAGCTTGGAGCGGGGTGTGGGGACTGAAGCTTTCTTT
few | TRBJ2-7 | NA | TRBV5-6 | CASSWVGTNSYEQYF | TGTGCCAGCAGCTGGGTCGGGACAAACTCCTACGAGCAGTACTTC
many | TRBJ2-1 | TRBD2 | TRBV10-2 | CASSERTSAWQFF | TGCGCCAGCAGTGAGCGGACTAGCGCCTGGCAGTTCTTC
few | TRBJ2-2 | NA | TRBV4-3 | CASSPAILGSNPGELFF | TGCGCCAGCAGCCCGGCGATCCTAGGGTCGAACCCCGGGGAGCTGTTTTTT
NA | TRBJ2-7 | NA | TRBV5-1 | CASSPGHRTNTYEQYF | TGCGCCAGCAGCCCAGGTCATCGGACTAACACCTACGAGCAGTACTTC
NA | TRBJ1-3 | NA | TRBV9 | CASSEGPGNTIYF | TGTGCCAGCAGCGAAGGGCCTGGAAACACCATATATTTT
NA | TRBJ2-7 | NA | TRBV7-6 | CASSPLPTGVSYEQYF | TGTGCCAGCAGCCCTCTTCCGACAGGCGTTTCCTACGAGCAGTACTTC
few | TRBJ2-2 | NA | TRBV29-1 | CSAKQQGNTGELFF | TGCAGCGCTAAACAACAGGGAAACACCGGGGAGCTGTTTTTT
few | TRBJ1-3 | NA | TRBV7-2 | CASSLVASRGNTIYF | TGTGCCAGCAGCTTAGTCGCCAGTCGTGGAAACACCATATATTTT